This TCR beta chain is from a study of T-cell reconstitution after alpha-beta-depleted transplantation in children. This clonotype was picked up many times. Unique molecular identifiers were incorporated into the prepared TCRbeta library. TCRdb fed the PCR reads into MiXCR, producing one record per CDR3 protein. The sample carries some 490,000 distinct CDR3 sequences, 12% recorded once. Trimming took 4 bases from V and 4 from J, leaving 9 bases between them. Germline loops: CDR1 SGHRS, CDR2 YFSETQ. The CDR3 contains 13 residues. The TCR comes from a human donor who donated a stem cell graft to a child with combined immunodeficiency. The sample consisted of PBMCs from the stem cell graft donor, taken from the stem cell graft. The chain joins TRBV5-1 to TRBJ2-1, with D tentatively TRBD2 (5 bases). In DNA form, the CDR3 reads TGCGCCAGCAGCCCGGACTGGTACAATGAGCAGTTCTTC. This sequence encodes CASSPDWYNEQFF.